The rows below give T cell receptor beta chains drawn from one sample of a study of shared clonotypes between healthy human individuals. The data were produced by immunoSEQ multiplex PCR, yet TCRdb's version contains in-frame clones alone and is incomplete. Seen here are around 2.1 million clones, about 92% observed once, and the top ten hold roughly 1.8%. The specimen was naive CD8+ T cells from PBMCs. The receptors derive from a man aged 18 to 29 in good health. Some clones in this sample may be carry-over from other donors' samples. CDR3s include the opening cysteine and the closing phenylalanine or tryptophan. D genes are given only for firm matches. Part of the rows lack a size; the others show once, few, many or a class for expanded clones.

NA	NA	TRBJ1-3	12	TRBV15	TGTGCCACCAGCAGACTTGGAAACACCATATATTTT	CATSRLGNTIYF
NA	NA	TRBJ2-7	12	TRBV27	TGTGCCAGCAGTCCCTCCCCGTGGGAGCAGTACTTC	CASSPSPWEQYF
NA	TRBD2	TRBJ2-3	14	TRBV10-1	TGCGCCAGCAACTGCGGGAGTCTTATATGTACGCAGTATTTT	CASNCGSLICTQYF
NA	NA	TRBJ1-1	12	TRBV9	TGTGCCAGCAGCGTAGCAGCGGGGGAAGCTTTCTTT	CASSVAAGEAFF
NA	NA	TRBJ2-7	12	TRBV6-6	TGTGCCAGCGCGTACCTCTCCTACGAGCAGTACTTC	CASAYLSYEQYF
NA	NA	TRBJ2-7	14	TRBV29-1	TGCAGCGTTGGACAGTCGAGGGCCCGCTACGAGCAGTACTTC	CSVGQSRARYEQYF
NA	TRBD2	TRBJ2-7	16	TRBV9	TGTGCCAGCAGCCCTAACGGGGGGGTTTCATCCTACGAGCAGTACTTC	CASSPNGGVSSYEQYF
NA	TRBD2	TRBJ2-7	14	TRBV29-1	TGCAGCGTTGAAGGGCTAGCGGGGGCCTACGAGCAGTACTTC	CSVEGLAGAYEQYF
NA	TRBD2	TRBJ2-1	18	TRBV7-6	TGTGCCAGCAGCTTAGTCGCGGGAGGGTCCCTGGTTTCCAATGAGCAGTTCTTC	CASSLVAGGSLVSNEQFF
NA	TRBD1	TRBJ2-7	15	TRBV7-9	TGTGCCAGCAGCTTCTCGGCAGGGGGATCCTACGAGCAGTACTTC	CASSFSAGGSYEQYF
NA	TRBD1	TRBJ1-2	17	TRBV9	TGTGCCAGCAGCGACGGGACAGAGAAACTAAACCGCTATGGCTACACCTTC	CASSDGTEKLNRYGYTF
NA	TRBD1	TRBJ1-1	15	TRBV5-1	TGCGCCAGCAGCGCGGGGACAGGAGTGAACACTGAAGCTTTCTTT	CASSAGTGVNTEAFF
NA	NA	TRBJ2-7	15	TRBV10-1	TGCGCCAGCAGTGAATTAGCCGGGAGCTCCTACGAGCAGTACTTC	CASSELAGSSYEQYF
NA	TRBD2	TRBJ2-7	15	TRBV19	TGTGCCACATCCGACCTAGCGGGGGCCTTCTACGAGCAGTACTTC	CATSDLAGAFYEQYF
NA	TRBD2	TRBJ2-2	15	TRBV9	TGTGCCAGCTCTGTGGGGACTACGAACACCGGGGAGCTGTTTTTT	CASSVGTTNTGELFF
NA	NA	TRBJ2-1	15	TRBV7-3	TGTGCCAGCAGCCCTACCGGGGGTTCTCTTAATGAGCAGTTCTTC	CASSPTGGSLNEQFF
NA	NA	TRBJ2-7	14	TRBV28	TGTGCCAGCAGTTTTCGTGGGAGTCGCTACGAGCAGTACTTC	CASSFRGSRYEQYF
NA	NA	TRBJ1-1	13	TRBV5-4	TGTGCCAGCAGCCGCGGTGATTTTGGTGAAGCTTTCTTT	CASSRGDFGEAFF
few	TRBD1	TRBJ1-2	15	TRBV27	TGTGCCAGCAGTCCCGGGACAGGGAGGCCCTATGGCTACACCTTC	CASSPGTGRPYGYTF
NA	NA	TRBJ2-3	16	TRBV7-9	TGTGCCAGCAGCCCAAGATCCCCACCGCGGCCAGATACGCAGTATTTT	CASSPRSPPRPDTQYF
NA	TRBD2	TRBJ2-7	16	TRBV27	TGTGCCAGCAGTTTATCTGCGGGGGGTCAAGGGTACGAGCAGTACTTC	CASSLSAGGQGYEQYF
few	NA	TRBJ1-1	13	TRBV27	TGTGCCAGCAGGGACCGAGGTGGCACTGAAGCTTTCTTT	CASRDRGGTEAFF
NA	TRBD1	TRBJ1-2	11	TRBV6-1	TGTGCCAGTACGGAACAGGGGGTCTACACCTTC	CASTEQGVYTF
NA	TRBD1	TRBJ2-7	15	TRBV19	TGTGCCAGTAGTGCCGACAGGGACCTTTGGTACGAGCAGTACTTC	CASSADRDLWYEQYF
NA	TRBD2	TRBJ2-1	15	TRBV5-1	TGCGCCAGCAGCCCTAGCGGGAGGGCCGACAATGAGCAGTTCTTC	CASSPSGRADNEQFF
NA	TRBD2	TRBJ2-2	16	TRBV6-1	TGTGCCAGCAGTGAAGCCTGGACTAGCCCGCCCGGGGAGCTGTTTTTT	CASSEAWTSPPGELFF
NA	NA	TRBJ2-7	16	TRBV27	TGTGCCAGCAGTTTAGTCGGGCCAGGGGAGGTTCGGGAGCAGTACTTC	CASSLVGPGEVREQYF
NA	NA	TRBJ2-1	16	TRBV7-6	TGTGCCAGCAGCTTAAACTCGGTCAGGTATGACGATGAGCAGTTCTTC	CASSLNSVRYDDEQFF
NA	TRBD2	TRBJ2-7	11	TRBV27	TGTGCCAGCAGTTCGGGGGGCGAGCAGTACTTC	CASSSGGEQYF
NA	TRBD1	TRBJ1-1	14	TRBV27	TGTGCCAGCGGCTGGGGACAGGGGAACACTGAAGCTTTCTTT	CASGWGQGNTEAFF
NA	NA	TRBJ2-2	13	TRBV27	TGTGCCAGCTCCAACCGTCAGACCGGGGAGCTGTTTTTT	CASSNRQTGELFF
NA	TRBD1	TRBJ2-5	14	TRBV18	TGTGCCAGCTCACCGGTCGGGACAGAAGAGACCCAGTACTTC	CASSPVGTEETQYF
NA	TRBD2	TRBJ2-5	15	TRBV7-9	TGTGCCAGCAGCTCAGCGGGACTACCCCAAGAGACCCAGTACTTC	CASSSAGLPQETQYF
NA	NA	TRBJ1-2	14	TRBV28	TGTGCCAGCAGTTTAAAGAGCTGGGGACCTGGCTACACCTTC	CASSLKSWGPGYTF
once	TRBD1	TRBJ2-4	15	TRBV11-2	TGTGCCAGCAGCCTGACAGGGTTGGCCAAAAACATTCAGTACTTC	CASSLTGLAKNIQYF
once	NA	TRBJ2-5	17	TRBV7-9	TGTGCCAGCAGCTTAAAGTTCGTCCGGGCATTCCAAGAGACCCAGTACTTC	CASSLKFVRAFQETQYF
NA	TRBD1	TRBJ2-1	17	TRBV2	TGTGCCAGCAGGAGGACAGGGGCGTTCGATCCATACAATGAGCAGTTCTTC	CASRRTGAFDPYNEQFF
NA	NA	TRBJ2-3	15	TRBV18	TGTGCCAGCTCCATTCCTCGGGGAGGAAGAGATACGCAGTATTTT	CASSIPRGGRDTQYF
NA	TRBD1	TRBJ1-2	14	TRBV29-1	TGCAGCGTTGAGGTGCAGGGGGCGGGCTATGGCTACACCTTC	CSVEVQGAGYGYTF
NA	TRBD1	TRBJ1-2	13	TRBV6-1	TGTGCCAGCAGTGTACAGGGGGCGGGTGGCTACACCTTC	CASSVQGAGGYTF
NA	NA	TRBJ1-1	15	TRBV6-5	TGTGCCAGCACCCCGTCGTATGGTTGGAACACTGAAGCTTTCTTT	CASTPSYGWNTEAFF
once	NA	TRBJ2-1	14	TRBV19	TGTGCCAGTAGTATCGGGACGATCTACAATGAGCAGTTCTTC	CASSIGTIYNEQFF
NA	NA	TRBJ2-7	16	TRBV9	TGTGCCAGCAGCCCCCGGTTAGTAGGGGGTGGGTACGAGCAGTACTTC	CASSPRLVGGGYEQYF